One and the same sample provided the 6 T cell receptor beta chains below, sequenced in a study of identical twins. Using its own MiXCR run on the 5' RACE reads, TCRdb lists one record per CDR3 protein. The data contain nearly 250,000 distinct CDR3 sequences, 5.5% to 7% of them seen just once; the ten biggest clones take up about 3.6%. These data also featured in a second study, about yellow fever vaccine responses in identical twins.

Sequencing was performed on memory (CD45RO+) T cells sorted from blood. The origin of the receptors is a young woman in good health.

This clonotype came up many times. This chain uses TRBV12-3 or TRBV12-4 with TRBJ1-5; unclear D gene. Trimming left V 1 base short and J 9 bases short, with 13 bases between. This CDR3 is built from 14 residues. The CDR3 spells CASSLGTLEGPQHF. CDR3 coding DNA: TGTGCCAGCAGTTTAGGGACTCTAGAAGGGCCCCAGCATTTT.

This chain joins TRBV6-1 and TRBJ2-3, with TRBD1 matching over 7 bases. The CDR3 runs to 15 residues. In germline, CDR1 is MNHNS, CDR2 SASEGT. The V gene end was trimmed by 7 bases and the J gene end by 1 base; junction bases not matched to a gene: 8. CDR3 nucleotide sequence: TGTGCCAGCACCTCCGGGACAGCCGGCACAGATACGCAGTATTTT. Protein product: CASTSGTAGTDTQYF.

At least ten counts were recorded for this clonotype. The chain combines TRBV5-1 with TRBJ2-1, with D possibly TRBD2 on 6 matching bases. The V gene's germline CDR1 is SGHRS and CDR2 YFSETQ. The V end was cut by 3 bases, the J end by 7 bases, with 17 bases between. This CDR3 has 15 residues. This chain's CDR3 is CASSYGGAGINEQFF. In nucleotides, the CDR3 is TGCGCCAGCAGCTATGGAGGGGCAGGGATTAATGAGCAGTTCTTC.

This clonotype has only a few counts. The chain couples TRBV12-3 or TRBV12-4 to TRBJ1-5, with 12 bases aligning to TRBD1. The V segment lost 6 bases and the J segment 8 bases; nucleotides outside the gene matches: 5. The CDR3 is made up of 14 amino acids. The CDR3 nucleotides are TGTGCCAGCAGAGGGACAGGGGGCCTGGAGCCCCAGCATTTT. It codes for CASRGTGGLEPQHF.

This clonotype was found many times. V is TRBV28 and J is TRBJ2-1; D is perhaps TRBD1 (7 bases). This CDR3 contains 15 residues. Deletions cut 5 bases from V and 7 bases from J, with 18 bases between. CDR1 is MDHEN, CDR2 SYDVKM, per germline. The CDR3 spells CASSLRDRSLNEQFF. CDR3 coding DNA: TGTGCCAGCAGTCTGCGGGACAGATCCCTGAATGAGCAGTTCTTC.

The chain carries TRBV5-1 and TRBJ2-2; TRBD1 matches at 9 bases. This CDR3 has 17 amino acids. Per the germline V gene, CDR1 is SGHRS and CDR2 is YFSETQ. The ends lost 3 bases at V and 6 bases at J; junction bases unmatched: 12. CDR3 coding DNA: TGCGCCAGCAGCTCTTCGACAGGGGGGGGTACTGCCGGGGAGCTGTTTTTT. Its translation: CASSSSTGGGTAGELFF.